The 22 T cell receptor beta chains below were found in one sample sequenced in a study of blood T cell repertoires in COVID-19. Profiled with immunoSEQ multiplex PCR; TCRdb holds only in-frame clones, not every one. The sample has 130,000 or so clones, under 85% seen once. The sequencing input was peripheral blood. Receptor source: a human donor in a cohort sampled during active COVID-19.

The J gene is TRBJ1-5, the V gene TRBV30; D might be TRBD1 (5 bases). The V gene lost 0 bases and the J gene lost 4 bases, with 10 bases spanning the gap. Germline loops: CDR1 GTSNPN, CDR2 SVGIG (reference sequence). The CDR3 covers 14 residues. DNA for the CDR3: TGTGCCTGGAGTGTCTCGACAGCGAATCAGCCCCAGCATTTT. Protein: CAWSVSTANQPQHF.

This chain uses TRBV9 with TRBJ2-2; maybe TRBD2 (5 bases). The CDR3 consists of 15 residues. Germline CDR1 and CDR2: SGDLS and YYNGEE. The V end lost 4 bases, the J end lost 2 bases, and 12 bases lay between the germline ends. The CDR3 loop reads CASSFHSGNTGELFF. DNA of the CDR3: TGTGCCAGCAGCTTCCACTCGGGAAACACCGGGGAGCTGTTTTTT.

The gene calls are TRBV27 and TRBJ2-5, with no clear D. Germline V gene sequence: CDR1 MNHEY, CDR2 SMNVEV (reference sequence). The CDR3 consists of 13 residues. The V and J ends lost 8 bases and 4 bases respectively, with 14 bases between them. CDR3 in amino acids: CASGLSERETQYF. DNA for the CDR3: TGTGCCAGCGGGCTTTCAGAACGAGAGACCCAGTACTTC.

The chain is built from TRBV30 and TRBJ2-7; 9 bases are shared with TRBD2. V lost 4 bases to trimming and J lost 4 bases; unmatched junction nucleotides: 2. This CDR3 is built from 12 residues. CDR1 and CDR2 from the germline V gene are GTSNPN and SVGIG (reference sequence). The chain's CDR3 is CAWNAGGYEQYF. CDR3 sequence (DNA): TGTGCCTGGAACGCGGGGGGGTACGAGCAGTACTTC. The full variable domain, in which reference TRBV30 and TRBJ2-7 provide the parts outside the CDR3, is SQTIHQWPATLVQPVGSPLSLECTVEGTSNPNLYWYRQAAGRGLQLLFYSVGIGQISSEVPQNLSASRPQDRQFILSSKKLLLSDSGFYLCAWNAGGYEQYFGPGTRLTVT.

J is TRBJ2-7 and V is TRBV18, with D maybe TRBD2 (6 bases). The germline V gene encodes CDR1 KGHSH and CDR2 LQKENI. This CDR3 region has 15 residues. V lost 5 bases to trimming and J lost 0 bases, with 14 bases between them. CDR3 DNA: TGTGCCAGCTCATCGACTAGTATCGACTCCTACGAGCAGTACTTC. Encoded protein: CASSSTSIDSYEQYF.

A single count supports this clone. The chain carries TRBV6-5 and TRBJ2-1; a weak D match, TRBD2 (5 bases). From germline, CDR1 is MNHEY and CDR2 SVGAGI. The CDR3 sequence is 14 residues long. The V end was cut by 7 bases, the J end by 0 bases, with 10 bases between. Here the CDR3 reads CASTDSLSYNEQFF. The CDR3 bases are TGTGCCAGCACGGACTCCCTCTCCTACAATGAGCAGTTCTTC.

This sequence joins TRBV5-1 and TRBJ2-5; 11 positions match TRBD2. The germline V gene encodes CDR1 SGHRS and CDR2 YFSETQ. The CDR3 loop spans 16 amino acids. The J segment lost 5 bases and the V segment lost 4 bases, leaving 10 bases of the junction unmatched. The CDR3 loop reads CASSRGSSGRAETQYF. Here the CDR3 DNA reads TGCGCCAGCAGCCGAGGTAGTAGCGGGAGGGCGGAGACCCAGTACTTC.

This clone came up once. The genes are TRBV7-3 and TRBJ2-1; 7 bases map to TRBD2. Germline V gene data show CDR1 as SGHTA and CDR2 as FQGTGA. V dropped 5 bases and J dropped 4; count of bases not matched to a gene: 11. The CDR3 extends over 16 amino acids. CDR3 DNA: TGTGCCAGCAGCCCGGGCGCTAGCGGAGCTTACAATGAGCAGTTCTTC. This codes for CASSPGASGAYNEQFF.

V usage is TRBV7-2 and J usage is TRBJ2-1, with TRBD2 identical over 12 bases. CDR1 is SGHTA, CDR2 FQGNSA, per germline. The ends lost 5 bases at V and 5 bases at J; junction bases unmatched: 4. This CDR3 has 15 residues. Here the CDR3 reads CASSGTSGSHNEQFF. In DNA, the CDR3 is TGTGCCAGCAGCGGGACTAGCGGGTCTCACAATGAGCAGTTCTTC.

CDR3 sequence: CASSLVAAPYGYTF. CDR3 DNA sequence: TGTGCCAGCAGCTTAGTAGCGGCCCCCTATGGCTACACCTTC. The chain recombines TRBV7-2 with TRBJ1-2; D is uncertain. The ends were cut back, 1 base at V and 4 bases at J, with 10 bases in the middle. This CDR3 has 14 residues. In germline, CDR1 is SGHTA, CDR2 FQGNSA.

V usage is TRBV19 and J usage is TRBJ1-6, with TRBD1 identical over 9 bases. This CDR3 spans 15 amino acids. V dropped 4 bases and J dropped 9; count of bases not matched to a gene: 7. CDR1 is LNHDA and CDR2 is SQIVND in the germline V gene (reference sequence). CDR3 region: CASSTQQGASSPLHF. In DNA, the CDR3 is TGTGCCAGTAGTACCCAACAGGGGGCGTCTTCACCCCTCCACTTT.

This rearrangement joins TRBV5-1 to TRBJ2-3; D not resolved. V was cut by 5 bases and J by 2 bases, with 15 bases left in between. The CDR3 is 15 amino acids. Germline CDR1 and CDR2: SGHRS and YFSETQ. CDR3: CASSQESALTDTQYF. For the CDR3, the DNA is TGCGCCAGCAGTCAAGAAAGCGCCCTCACAGATACGCAGTATTTT.

The chain employs TRBV7-9 and TRBJ2-7; TRBD1 agrees at 9 bases. Losses at the gene ends were 0 bases for V and 3 bases for J; bases not matched to a gene: 3. The CDR3 length is 15 residues. Per the germline V gene, CDR1 is SEHNR and CDR2 is FQNEAQ (reference sequence). CDR3 bases: TGTGCCAGCAGCTTAGCCGGGACAGGGAACTACGAGCAGTACTTC. It encodes CASSLAGTGNYEQYF.

The chain carries TRBV5-4 and TRBJ2-1; 7 bases are a match to TRBD2. The CDR3 has 14 residues. CDR1 and CDR2 from the germline V gene are SGHNT and YYREEE (reference sequence). The V segment lost 1 base and the J segment 9 bases; nucleotides outside the gene matches: 7. The CDR3 region has the DNA TGTGCCAGCAGCTTGTGGGGAGCGGGATCTGAGCAGTTCTTC. Protein product: CASSLWGAGSEQFF.

The chain is built from TRBV12-3 or TRBV12-4 and TRBJ2-1; 9 nucleotides match TRBD2. The CDR3 is 12 amino acids. The V gene end was trimmed by 6 bases and the J gene end by 9 bases; junction bases not matched to a gene: 3. The CDR3 sequence is CASRASGVEQFF. The CDR3 coding sequence is TGTGCCAGCAGAGCTAGCGGGGTTGAGCAGTTCTTC.

V is TRBV7-3 and J is TRBJ2-2, with TRBD2 identical over 8 bases. After removal of 2 bases from V and 6 bases from J, the junction contained 11 bases not matched to a gene. This CDR3 is 17 amino acids long. Per the germline V gene, CDR1 is SGHTA and CDR2 is FQGTGA. CDR3 protein: CASSLVPPGLGAGELFF. The DNA for the CDR3 is TGTGCCAGCAGCTTAGTCCCCCCGGGACTAGGGGCCGGGGAGCTGTTTTTT.

Comment on this clone: Other DNA variants within this sample encode the same CDR3. V gene TRBV5-1 combines with J gene TRBJ2-1; TRBD1 might be the D (6 bases). V lost 0 bases to trimming and J lost 7 bases, with 11 bases between them. Germline values: CDR1 SGHRS, CDR2 YFSETQ. The CDR3 runs 14 residues. The CDR3 region has the DNA TGCGCCAGCAGCTTGGCAGGGGTCGGGAATGAGCAGTTCTTC. Translated, it gives CASSLAGVGNEQFF.

This rearrangement joins TRBV5-4 to TRBJ2-7; 14 nucleotides line up with TRBD2. Germline V CDR1 and CDR2: SGHNT, YYREEE (reference sequence). The junction had 5 bases not matched to a gene; V was cut back by 5 bases and J by 1 base. The CDR3 contains 16 residues. CDR3 amino acids: CASRNGLAGGSYEQYF. CDR3 DNA: TGTGCCAGCAGAAATGGACTAGCGGGAGGATCCTACGAGCAGTACTTC. Drawing the rest from reference TRBV5-4 and TRBJ2-7, the complete variable domain is ETGVTQSPTHLIKTRGQQVTLRCSSQSGHNTVSWYQQALGQGPQFIFQYYREEENGRGNFPPRFSGLQFPNYSSELNVNALELDDSALYLCASRNGLAGGSYEQYFGPGTRLTVT.

The table lists this clone with a count of one. V gene TRBV30 combines with J gene TRBJ2-5, with TRBD2 matching over 9 bases. With 7 bases clipped from V and 4 bases from J, the junction kept 10 bases outside the gene matches. CDR1 is GTSNPN, CDR2 SVGIG, per germline (reference sequence). The CDR3 contains 14 residues. The CDR3 loop reads CAYAPGLASETQYF. CDR3 DNA: TGTGCCTATGCACCGGGACTAGCTTCAGAGACCCAGTACTTC.

The CDR3 bases are TGTGCCAGCAGCTTGGACGGTGAACTAGGAGCTTTCTTT. This sequence encodes CASSLDGELGAFF. The chain links TRBV5-6 to TRBJ1-1; the D is unclear. V lost 0 bases and J lost 10, with 13 bases in between. There are 13 residues in the CDR3. Germline V gene data show CDR1 as SGHDT and CDR2 as YYEEEE.

The rearrangement links TRBV5-6 to TRBJ2-5; D gene uncertain. Trimming removed 0 bases from V and 5 bases from J, with 8 bases in between. Germline-derived CDR1 and CDR2 are SGHDT and YYEEEE. There are 13 residues in the CDR3. The CDR3 nucleotides are TGTGCCAGCAGCTTGGAGAGATGGGAGACCCAGTACTTC. It translates to CASSLERWETQYF.

The chain employs TRBV28 and TRBJ1-4; TRBD1 agrees at 10 bases. From germline, CDR1 is MDHEN and CDR2 SYDVKM. With 6 bases clipped from V and 5 bases from J, the junction kept 3 bases outside the gene matches. CDR3 size: 14 residues. The CDR3 sequence: CASRQTGGNEKLFF. CDR3 DNA sequence: TGTGCCAGCAGACAGACAGGGGGCAATGAAAAACTGTTTTTT.